The 16 T cell receptor beta chains reported below all come from one sample, sequenced in a study of radiotherapy plus CTLA-4 blockade in lung cancer. Assay: immunoSEQ multiplex PCR; the TCRdb copy retains only in-frame clones and omits some. The sample holds about 50,000 clones, 70% to 90% seen once. The sample consisted of peripheral blood, taken from a patient treated with radiotherapy plus ipilimumab. The receptors originated from a human donor with non-small cell lung cancer whose response to radiotherapy plus ipilimumab could not be evaluated.

This clone was found a few times. The chain combines TRBV9 with TRBJ1-1; D ambiguous. Trimming left V 3 bases short and J 0 bases short, with 15 bases between. Germline-derived CDR1 and CDR2 are SGDLS and YYNGEE. The CDR3 spans 16 residues. The CDR3, as DNA: TGTGCCAGCAGCGAGAGTAGCCGGATCATGAACACTGAAGCTTTCTTT. The encoded protein is CASSESSRIMNTEAFF.

This clone was seen more than once but under ten times. CDR3 loop: CSVEEGSGRVTDTQYF. In DNA, the CDR3 is TGCAGCGTTGAAGAGGGTAGCGGGAGGGTCACAGATACGCAGTATTTT. The chain uses TRBV29-1 and TRBJ2-3, with 11 bases aligning to TRBD2. Looked up from germline, CDR1 is SQVTM and CDR2 is ANQGSEA. This CDR3 has 16 residues. The J segment lost 2 bases and the V segment lost 0 bases, leaving 4 bases of the junction unmatched.

The chain employs TRBV7-2 and TRBJ2-7, with TRBD2 matching over 15 bases. Unmatched junction bases numbered 12, after V lost 5 bases and J lost 1 base. Germline V lookup: CDR1 SGHTA, CDR2 FQGNSA. CDR3 size: 19 residues. The CDR3 is CASSPRMGTSGRRSYEQYF. CDR3 in DNA: TGTGCCAGCAGCCCGAGGATGGGGACTAGCGGGAGGAGGTCCTACGAGCAGTACTTC.

V is TRBV2 and J is TRBJ1-1, with D perhaps TRBD1 (6 bases). V was clipped by 8 bases and J by 1 base, with 14 bases between them. Germline V gene data show CDR1 as SNHLY and CDR2 as FYNNEI. This CDR3 has 14 amino acids. CDR3 protein: CASEQDSENTEAFF. In DNA, the CDR3 is TGTGCCAGCGAACAGGACAGTGAGAACACTGAAGCTTTCTTT. Full variable domain (remainder filled in from reference TRBV2 and TRBJ1-1): EPEVTQTPSHQVTQMGQEVILRCVPISNHLYFYWYRQILGQKVEFLVSFYNNEISEKSEIFDDQFSVERPDGSNFTLKIRSTKLEDSAMYFCASEQDSENTEAFFGQGTRLTVV.

The V and J genes are TRBV7-2 and TRBJ2-3; tentatively, D is TRBD2 (6 bases). Per germline, CDR1 SGHTA and CDR2 FQGNSA. V shed 3 bases and J shed 4 bases, with 14 bases lying between them. CDR3 length: 15 residues. CDR3 protein: CASSLGTSAADTQYF. In DNA, the CDR3 is TGTGCCAGCAGCTTGGGGACTTCTGCGGCAGATACGCAGTATTTT.

This clone appeared once. The chain has TRBV5-1 and TRBJ2-7; the D gene is possibly TRBD2 (6 bases). CDR3 length: 15 amino acids. Germline V gene data show CDR1 as SGHRS and CDR2 as YFSETQ. Trimming shortened V by 4 bases and J by 0 bases, and 14 bases separated the two germline ends. The CDR3 is CASSQGDWSSYEQYF. Written as DNA, the CDR3 is TGCGCCAGCAGCCAAGGGGACTGGAGCTCCTACGAGCAGTACTTC.

The V call is TRBV9, the J call TRBJ2-4, with 8 bases lining up with TRBD1. The V segment lost 7 bases and the J segment 4 bases; nucleotides outside the gene matches: 7. This CDR3 spans 14 amino acids. Germline CDR1 and CDR2: SGDLS and YYNGEE. The CDR3 sequence: CASEPTGAKNIQYF. CDR3 sequence (DNA): TGTGCCAGCGAACCGACAGGGGCAAAAAACATTCAGTACTTC.

In this sample, this clone turned up a few times. The chain is built from TRBV6-1 and TRBJ2-7, with D possibly being TRBD1 (6 bases). Looked up from germline, CDR1 is MNHNS and CDR2 is SASEGT. V gave up 4 bases and J gave up 3 bases, with 19 bases separating them. The CDR3 covers 16 residues. CDR3 in DNA: TGTGCCAGCAGTGTTACAGGGCGCAGGGGTAACTACGAGCAGTACTTC. Translation: CASSVTGRRGNYEQYF.

This chain connects TRBV25-1 to TRBJ1-2; D possibly corresponds to TRBD1 (5 bases). Germline V gene sequence: CDR1 MGHDK, CDR2 SYGVNS. The CDR3 loop spans 15 amino acids. Trimming pared 1 base from V and 0 bases from J, leaving 9 bases between. For the CDR3, the DNA is TGTGCCAGCAGTGAATCGGGGGGTCCTAACTATGGCTACACCTTC. This gives the protein CASSESGGPNYGYTF.

The J gene is TRBJ2-1, the V gene TRBV5-8, with 9 bases aligning to TRBD2. Germline V lookup: CDR1 SGHTS, CDR2 YDEGEE. The V and J ends lost 5 bases and 5 bases, in that order; junction bases with no gene match: 5. The CDR3 contains 14 residues. The chain's CDR3 is CASRAGGPHNEQFF. The CDR3 nucleotides are TGTGCCAGCAGGGCGGGAGGGCCCCACAATGAGCAGTTCTTC. The full variable domain, its missing parts supplied by reference TRBV5-8 and TRBJ2-1, is EAGVTQSPTHLIKTRGQQATLRCSPISGHTSVYWYQQALGLGLQFLLWYDEGEERNRGNFPPRFSGRQFPNYSSELNVNALELEDSALYLCASRAGGPHNEQFFGPGTRLTVL.

This clone has just one count. The CDR3 region has the DNA TGCGCCAGCAGCCGCCATGCGGCCACTAGCTCCTATAATTCACCCCTCCACTTT. This codes for CASSRHAATSSYNSPLHF. V gene TRBV4-3 combines with J gene TRBJ1-6; D uncertain. This CDR3 has 18 amino acids. Trimming pared 4 bases from V and 0 bases from J, leaving 16 bases between. Germline CDR1 LGHNA, CDR2 YSLEER.

The V and J genes are TRBV10-3 and TRBJ2-7; the match to TRBD2 covers 8 bases. In germline, CDR1 is ENHRY, CDR2 SYGVKD. The V gene end was trimmed by 10 bases and the J gene end by 6 bases; junction bases not matched to a gene: 8. The CDR3 has 12 amino acids. CDR3 in amino acids: CATTRGGREQYF. In DNA form, the CDR3 reads TGTGCCACCACCCGGGGGGGTCGCGAGCAGTACTTC.

The V gene is TRBV7-2, the J gene TRBJ2-4; TRBD2 matches at 8 bases. The J segment lost 1 base and the V segment lost 0 bases, leaving 14 bases of the junction unmatched. The length of the CDR3 is 20 residues. Germline assignment: CDR1 SGHTA and CDR2 FQGNSA. DNA for the CDR3: TGTGCCAGCAGCTTAGCGGGGGCCGGACTAGCCCAATCGGCCAAAAACATTCAGTACTTC. Protein product: CASSLAGAGLAQSAKNIQYF. Complete variable domain (other parts from reference TRBV7-2 and TRBJ2-4): GAGVSQSPSNKVTEKGKDVELRCDPISGHTALYWYRQSLGQGLEFLIYFQGNSAPDKSGLPSDRFSAERTGGSVSTLTIQRTQQEDSAVYLCASSLAGAGLAQSAKNIQYFGAGTRLSVL.

CDR3 bases: TGCGCCAGCAGCTTGGTGTACAGGGGAACCTACGAGCAGTACTTC. Translating gives CASSLVYRGTYEQYF. The genes are TRBV5-1 and TRBJ2-7, with TRBD1 matching 7 bases. CDR1 and CDR2 from the germline V gene are SGHRS and YFSETQ. The CDR3 loop spans 15 amino acids. Losses at the gene ends were 0 bases for V and 2 bases for J; bases not matched to a gene: 5.

This clone rates as medium-sized. V gene TRBV7-2 combines with J gene TRBJ2-7; the match to TRBD1 covers 7 bases. V lost 3 bases to trimming and J lost 3 bases; unmatched junction nucleotides: 2. The germline gives CDR1 SGHTA, CDR2 FQGNSA. The CDR3 length is 13 residues. The CDR3 sequence is CASSLDRHYEQYF. As DNA, the CDR3 is TGTGCCAGCAGCTTGGACAGGCACTACGAGCAGTACTTC.

The rearrangement uses TRBV5-4 and TRBJ2-7, with 10 bases identical to TRBD2. Germline V lookup: CDR1 SGHNT, CDR2 YYREEE (reference sequence). The V gene end was trimmed by 4 bases and the J gene end by 2 bases; junction bases not matched to a gene: 6. This CDR3 has 15 amino acids. The CDR3 DNA reads as TGTGCCAGCAGCCTCACTAGCGGGATCACCTACGAGCAGTACTTC. The encoded protein is CASSLTSGITYEQYF.